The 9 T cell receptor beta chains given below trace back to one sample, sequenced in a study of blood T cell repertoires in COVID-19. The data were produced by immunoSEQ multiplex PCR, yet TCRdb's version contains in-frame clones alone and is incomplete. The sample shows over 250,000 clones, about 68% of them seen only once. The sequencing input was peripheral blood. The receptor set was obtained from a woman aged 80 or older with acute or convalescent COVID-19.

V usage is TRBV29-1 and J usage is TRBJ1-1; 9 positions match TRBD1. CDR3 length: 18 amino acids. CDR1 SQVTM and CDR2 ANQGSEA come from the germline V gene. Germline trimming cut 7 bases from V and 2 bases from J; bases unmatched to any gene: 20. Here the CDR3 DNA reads TGCAGCGCAACGCCACACATATCCGGGACAGGGAGTAACACTGAAGCTTTCTTT. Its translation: CSATPHISGTGSNTEAFF.

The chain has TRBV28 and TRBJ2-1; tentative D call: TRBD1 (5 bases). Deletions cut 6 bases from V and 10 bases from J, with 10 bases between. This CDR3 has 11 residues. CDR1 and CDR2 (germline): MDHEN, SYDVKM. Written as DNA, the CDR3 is TGTGCCAGCAGCCTAGACAGAGAGCAGTTCTTC. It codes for CASSLDREQFF.

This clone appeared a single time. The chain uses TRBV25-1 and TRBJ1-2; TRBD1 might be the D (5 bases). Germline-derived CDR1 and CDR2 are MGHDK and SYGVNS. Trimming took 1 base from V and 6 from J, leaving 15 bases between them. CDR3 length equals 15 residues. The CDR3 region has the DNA TGTGCCAGCAGTGAATTAGGGGTAGGTGGACATGGCTACACCTTC. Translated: CASSELGVGGHGYTF.

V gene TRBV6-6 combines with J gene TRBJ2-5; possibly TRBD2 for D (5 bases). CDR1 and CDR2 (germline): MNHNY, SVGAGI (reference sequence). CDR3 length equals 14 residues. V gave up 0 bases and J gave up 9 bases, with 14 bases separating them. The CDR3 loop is CASSYSSGDWAQYF. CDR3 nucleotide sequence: TGTGCCAGCAGTTACTCGTCCGGGGATTGGGCCCAGTACTTC.

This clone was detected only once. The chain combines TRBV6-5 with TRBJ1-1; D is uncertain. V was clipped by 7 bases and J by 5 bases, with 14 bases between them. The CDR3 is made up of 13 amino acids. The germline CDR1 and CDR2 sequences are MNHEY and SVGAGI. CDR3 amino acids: CASIQLGRTEAFF. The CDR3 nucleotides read TGTGCCAGCATCCAACTAGGTCGGACTGAAGCTTTCTTT.

This CDR3 is CASSLRGGSTSEQYF. The CDR3 DNA reads as TGTGCCAGCAGCTTGCGCGGGGGGTCGACAAGCGAGCAGTACTTC. The chain recombines TRBV5-6 with TRBJ2-7; 8 bases align to TRBD2. CDR3 length: 15 amino acids. Germline CDR1 and CDR2: SGHDT and YYEEEE. V was pared by 1 base and J by 6 bases, with 9 bases of the junction left unmatched.

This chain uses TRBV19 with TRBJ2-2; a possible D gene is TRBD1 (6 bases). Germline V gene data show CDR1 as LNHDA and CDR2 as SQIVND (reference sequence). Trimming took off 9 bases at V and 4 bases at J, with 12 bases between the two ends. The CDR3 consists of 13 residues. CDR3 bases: TGTGCCAGATACAGGGACCCCACCGGGGAGCTGTTTTTT. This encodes CARYRDPTGELFF.

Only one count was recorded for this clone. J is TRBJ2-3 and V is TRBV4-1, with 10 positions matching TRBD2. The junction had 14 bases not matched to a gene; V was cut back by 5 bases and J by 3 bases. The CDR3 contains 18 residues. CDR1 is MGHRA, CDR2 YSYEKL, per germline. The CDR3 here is CASSYSGLAVLGTDTQYF. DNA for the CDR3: TGCGCCAGCAGCTACTCCGGACTAGCGGTCTTAGGTACAGATACGCAGTATTTT.

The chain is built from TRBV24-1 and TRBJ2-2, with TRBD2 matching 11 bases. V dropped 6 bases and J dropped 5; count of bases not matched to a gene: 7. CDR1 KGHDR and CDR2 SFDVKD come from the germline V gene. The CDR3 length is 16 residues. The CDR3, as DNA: TGTGCCACCAGTAGCGCGGGACTAGCGGAGACCGGGGAGCTGTTTTTT. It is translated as CATSSAGLAETGELFF.